This T cell receptor (beta chain) was sequenced for a study of blood T cells in healthy people across ages. This CDR3 is built from 14 residues. V was trimmed by 7 bases and J by 0 bases, leaving 12 bases between them. A second PCR of 7 to 11 cycles used a sample-barcoded 5' primer and a J-beta primer mix. Each TCR beta cDNA got a 12-nucleotide random molecular identifier. TCRdb recomputed calls from the 5' RACE reads with MiXCR, one row per CDR3 protein. The repertoire includes almost 1 million distinct CDR3 sequences, 51% of them detected once, and about a fifth sits in the top ten. The sequencing input was blood. The clonotype originates from a woman aged 55-70 years in good health. V and J are TRBV12-3 or TRBV12-4 and TRBJ1-1; D possibly corresponds to TRBD1 (6 bases). The CDR3 DNA follows: TGTGCCAGCAATAAGCAGGGGATGAACACTGAAGCTTTCTTT. Translation gives CASNKQGMNTEAFF.